This T cell receptor (beta chain) was retrieved from a study of PD-L1 blockade in urothelial cancer. About the study: Atezolizumab therapy began for patients in about 2014, dosed at 1,200 mg intravenously every 3 weeks. Blood-derived samples held a median roughly 150,000 T cells.

There are 14 residues in the CDR3. V lost 5 bases and J lost 4, with 14 bases in between. CDR1 and CDR2 from the germline V gene are SGHVS and FNYEAQ. Here immunoSEQ multiplex PCR was the method, and the copy in TCRdb shows in-frame clones only, minus some. The sample yields some 100,000 clones, about 90% seen once. The chain uses TRBV7-6 and TRBJ1-1, with D tentatively TRBD1 (5 bases). Source: PBMCs, taken around atezolizumab (anti-PD-L1) treatment. This receptor was taken from an elderly woman with urothelial cancer. This chain's CDR3 is CASSPTAGPTEAFF. The CDR3 bases are TGTGCCAGCAGCCCAACGGCGGGGCCCACTGAAGCTTTCTTT. Complete variable domain (other parts from reference TRBV7-6 and TRBJ1-1): GAGVSQSPRYKVTKRGQDVALRCDPISGHVSLYWYRQALGQGPEFLTYFNYEAQQDKSGLPNDRFSAERPEGSISTLTIQRTEQRDSAMYRCASSPTAGPTEAFFGQGTRLTVV.